One T cell receptor beta chain is described in this entry. Its antigen remains unidentified. This record belongs to a study of shared clonotypes between healthy human individuals. Whole-study context: With ages of 18 to 49, the donors were a couple of women and three men. Notes on the study in general: Among donors, the sharing of clonotypes was expected to be influenced by sequencing depth. Generally, estimated richness proved larger in naive subsets than it did in memory subsets.

Methods used by the authors: Sequence data from immunoSEQ were junction-only and lacked quality scores; consequently, filtering differed. Sequenced by immunoSEQ multiplex PCR; TCRdb stores in-frame clones only, minus some. The V and J calls and the clone size are those of that table, but D and trimming were determined from the DNA. The sample contains about 1 million clones, about 75% of which appear only once. The V segment lost 6 bases and the J segment 5 bases; nucleotides outside the gene matches: 12. The CDR3 runs to 17 residues. The germline CDR1 and CDR2 sequences are LGHNT and FRNRAP. Sequenced material: memory CD4+ T cells sorted from blood. Subset in this sample: CD45RA-negative fraction. The chain couples TRBV12-5 to TRBJ2-5; 13 bases match TRBD2. The sequence derives from a man between 18 and 35 years old in good health. CDR3 sequence: CASGPGTSGVWGETQYF. The DNA for the CDR3 is TGTGCTAGTGGACCAGGGACTAGCGGGGTCTGGGGCGAGACCCAGTACTTC. Full variable domain (outside the CDR3, taken from reference TRBV12-5 and TRBJ2-5): DARVTQTPRHKVTEMGQEVTMRCQPILGHNTVFWYRQTMMQGLELLAYFRNRAPLDDSGMPKDRFSAEMPDATLATLKIQPSEPRDSAVYFCASGPGTSGVWGETQYFGPGTRLLVL.